These 2 T cell receptor beta chains came from one sample sequenced in a study of beta chain features in type 1 diabetes. Expressed TCRB transcripts got sequenced, as all isolated RNA was reverse transcribed. The table came from immunoSEQ multiplex PCR; TCRdb's copy has only in-frame clones and leaves some out. The sample records 390,000 or so clones, approximately 13% being singletons. Specimen: naive CD4+ T cells from blood. All receptors come from a man younger than 45 in good health.

Only a few counts were recorded for this clone. The V call is TRBV7-3, the J call TRBJ1-2, with 8 bases identical to TRBD1. CDR1 and CDR2 (germline): SGHTA, FQGTGA. The CDR3 has 13 residues. V gave up 4 bases and J gave up 7 bases; unmatched junction bases: 5. In DNA form, the CDR3 reads TGTGCCAGCAGCTCCGGACAGGGCGCTGGCTACACCTTC. Its protein product is CASSSGQGAGYTF. The full variable domain, with the rest looked up from reference TRBV7-3 and TRBJ1-2, is GAGVSQTPSNKVTEKGKYVELRCDPISGHTALYWYRQSLGQGPEFLIYFQGTGAADDSGLPNDRFFAVRPEGSVSTLKIQRTERGDSAVYLCASSSGQGAGYTFGSGTRLTVV.

The chain joins TRBV7-2 to TRBJ2-3; 8 nucleotides line up with TRBD1. The CDR3 contains 12 residues. From germline, CDR1 is SGHTA and CDR2 FQGNSA. The junction had 2 bases not matched to a gene; V was cut back by 3 bases and J by 9 bases. The CDR3 protein is CASSLGDRTQYF. In nucleotides, the CDR3 is TGTGCCAGCAGCTTGGGGGACAGGACGCAGTATTTT.